This T cell receptor beta chain was obtained from a study of blood T cells in healthy people across ages. Overall study results and limits: A greater number of naive CD4+ cells and higher diversity distinguished long-lived donors from aged donors.

A second 7 to 11 cycle PCR used barcoded and J-beta primers. TCRdb passed the 5' RACE reads through MiXCR, listing each CDR3 protein once. The table includes almost 800,000 distinct CDR3 sequences, nearly 60% detected once. Donation came from healthy Caucasian individuals in Russia who were aged roughly 6 to 95. Turning to this clonotype: Its specificity is unknown.

The sequence came from a man in his thirties or forties in good health. Source material: blood.

DNA for the CDR3: TGTGCCAGCAGCATAGGGACAGATAGCAATCAGCCCCAGCATTTT. It is translated as CASSIGTDSNQPQHF. The rearrangement uses TRBV7-9 and TRBJ1-5; TRBD1 agrees at 7 bases. This CDR3 spans 15 amino acids. V lost 5 bases and J lost 0; bases outside the gene matches: 4. From germline, CDR1 is SEHNR and CDR2 FQNEAQ (reference sequence).